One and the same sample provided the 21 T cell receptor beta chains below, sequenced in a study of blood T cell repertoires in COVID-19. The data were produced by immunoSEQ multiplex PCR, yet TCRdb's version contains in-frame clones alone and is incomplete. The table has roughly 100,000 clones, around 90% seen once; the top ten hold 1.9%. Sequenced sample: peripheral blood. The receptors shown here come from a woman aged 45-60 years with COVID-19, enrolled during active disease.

The CDR3 sequence: CASSIVTQRNTEAFF. In DNA, the CDR3 is TGTGCCAGCAGTATCGTCACACAGAGGAACACTGAAGCTTTCTTT. The V and J genes are TRBV7-8 and TRBJ1-1, with no clear D. The CDR3 covers 15 residues. Trimming stripped 6 bases from V and 1 base from J, with 15 bases between. The germline V gene has CDR1 SGHVS and CDR2 FQNEAQ.

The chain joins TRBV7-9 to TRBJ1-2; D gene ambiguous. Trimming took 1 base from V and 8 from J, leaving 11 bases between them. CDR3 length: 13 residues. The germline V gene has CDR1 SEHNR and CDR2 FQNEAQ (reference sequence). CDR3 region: CASSLVSQEGYTF. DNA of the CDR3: TGTGCCAGCAGCTTAGTATCCCAGGAAGGCTACACCTTC.

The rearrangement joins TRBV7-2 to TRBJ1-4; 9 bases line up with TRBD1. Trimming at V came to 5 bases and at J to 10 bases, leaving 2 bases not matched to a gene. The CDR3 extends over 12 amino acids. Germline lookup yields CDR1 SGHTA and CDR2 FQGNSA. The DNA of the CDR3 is TGTGCCAGCAGCCCGGACAGGGGAAAACTGTTTTTT. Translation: CASSPDRGKLFF.

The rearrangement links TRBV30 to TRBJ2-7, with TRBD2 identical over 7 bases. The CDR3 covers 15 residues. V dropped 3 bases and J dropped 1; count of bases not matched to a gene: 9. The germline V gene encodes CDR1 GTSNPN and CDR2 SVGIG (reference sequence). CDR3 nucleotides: TGTGCCTGGAGAAGGAGGGCGGGGGTTTCCTACGAGCAGTACTTC. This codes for CAWRRRAGVSYEQYF.

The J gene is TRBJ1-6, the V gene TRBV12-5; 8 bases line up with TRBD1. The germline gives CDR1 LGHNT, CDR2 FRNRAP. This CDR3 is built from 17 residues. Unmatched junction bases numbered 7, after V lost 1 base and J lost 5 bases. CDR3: CASGLGRGPDHNSPLHF. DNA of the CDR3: TGTGCTAGTGGTTTGGGCAGGGGGCCGGATCATAATTCACCCCTCCACTTT.

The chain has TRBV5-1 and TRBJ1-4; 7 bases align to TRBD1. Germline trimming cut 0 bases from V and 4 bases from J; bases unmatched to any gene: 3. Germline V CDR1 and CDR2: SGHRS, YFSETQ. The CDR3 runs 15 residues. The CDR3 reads CASSLAGQRNEKLFF. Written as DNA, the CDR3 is TGCGCCAGCAGCTTGGCGGGACAGCGTAATGAAAAACTGTTTTTT. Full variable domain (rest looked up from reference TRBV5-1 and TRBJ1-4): KAGVTQTPRYLIKTRGQQVTLSCSPISGHRSVSWYQQTPGQGLQFLFEYFSETQRNKGNFPGRFSGRQFSNSRSEMNVSTLELGDSALYLCASSLAGQRNEKLFFGSGTQLSVL.

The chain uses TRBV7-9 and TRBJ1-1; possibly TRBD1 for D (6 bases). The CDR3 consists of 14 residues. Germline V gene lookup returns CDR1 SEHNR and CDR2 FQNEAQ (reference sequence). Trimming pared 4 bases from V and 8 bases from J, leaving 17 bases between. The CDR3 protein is CASSSASNRVEAFF. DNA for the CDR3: TGTGCCAGCAGCTCAGCGAGCAACAGGGTCGAAGCTTTCTTT.

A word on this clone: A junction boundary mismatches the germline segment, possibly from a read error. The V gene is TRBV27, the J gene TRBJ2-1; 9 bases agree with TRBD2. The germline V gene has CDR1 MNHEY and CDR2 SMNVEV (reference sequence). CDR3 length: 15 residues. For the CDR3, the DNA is TGTGCCAGCAGTTTTACCGGGACTAGCACCAATGAGCGGTTCTTC. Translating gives CASSFTGTSTNERFF.

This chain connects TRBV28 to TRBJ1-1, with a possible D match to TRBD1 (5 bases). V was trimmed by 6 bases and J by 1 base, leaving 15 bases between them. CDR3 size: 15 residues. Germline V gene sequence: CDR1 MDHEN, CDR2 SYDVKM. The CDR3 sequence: CASSRQWGRNTEAFF. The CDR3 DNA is TGTGCCAGCAGCCGGCAGTGGGGCAGGAACACTGAAGCTTTCTTT.

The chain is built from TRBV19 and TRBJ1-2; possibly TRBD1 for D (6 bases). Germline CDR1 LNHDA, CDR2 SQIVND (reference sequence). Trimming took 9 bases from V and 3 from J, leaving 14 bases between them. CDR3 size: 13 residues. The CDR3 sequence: CASSSWTDYGYTF. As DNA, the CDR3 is TGTGCCAGCTCGTCATGGACAGACTATGGCTACACCTTC.

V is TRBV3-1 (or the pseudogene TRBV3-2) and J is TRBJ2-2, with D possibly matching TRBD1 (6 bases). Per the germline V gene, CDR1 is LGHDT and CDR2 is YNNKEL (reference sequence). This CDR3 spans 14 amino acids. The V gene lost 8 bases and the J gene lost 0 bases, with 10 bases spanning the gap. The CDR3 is CASDRTSNTGELFF. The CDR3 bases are TGTGCCAGCGACAGGACTTCGAACACCGGGGAGCTGTTTTTT.

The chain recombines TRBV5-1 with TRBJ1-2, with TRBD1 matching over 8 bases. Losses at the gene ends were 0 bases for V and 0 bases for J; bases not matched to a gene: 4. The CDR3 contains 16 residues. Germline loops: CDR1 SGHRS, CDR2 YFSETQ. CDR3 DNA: TGCGCCAGCAGCTTGGACAGGGGGTCAGCTAACTATGGCTACACCTTC. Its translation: CASSLDRGSANYGYTF.

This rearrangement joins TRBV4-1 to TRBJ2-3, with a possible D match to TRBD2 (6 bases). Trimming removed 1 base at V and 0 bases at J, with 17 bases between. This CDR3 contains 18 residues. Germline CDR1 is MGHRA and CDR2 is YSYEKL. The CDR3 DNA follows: TGCGCCAGCAGCCAAGGTGGGAGGCGCGGCCCTAGCACAGATACGCAGTATTTT. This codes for CASSQGGRRGPSTDTQYF.

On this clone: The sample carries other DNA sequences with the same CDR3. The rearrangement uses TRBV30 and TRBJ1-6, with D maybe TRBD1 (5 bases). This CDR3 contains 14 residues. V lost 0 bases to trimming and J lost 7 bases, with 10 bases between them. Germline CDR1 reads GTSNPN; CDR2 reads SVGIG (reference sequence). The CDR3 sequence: CAWSVRGVNSPLHF. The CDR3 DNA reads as TGTGCCTGGAGTGTACGGGGGGTCAATTCACCCCTCCACTTT.

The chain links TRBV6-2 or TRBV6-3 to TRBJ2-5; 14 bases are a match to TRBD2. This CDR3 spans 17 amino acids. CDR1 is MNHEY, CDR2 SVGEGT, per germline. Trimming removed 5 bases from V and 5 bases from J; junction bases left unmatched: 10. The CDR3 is CASSPRLAGGLRETQYF. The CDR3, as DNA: TGTGCCAGCAGTCCGAGACTAGCGGGGGGGTTGCGGGAGACCCAGTACTTC.

The CDR3 protein is CASSIGGGYGYTF. In DNA form, the CDR3 reads TGTGCCAGTAGTATCGGAGGTGGCTACGGCTACACCTTC. The V call is TRBV19, the J call TRBJ1-2; D is ambiguous. The V and J ends lost 3 bases and 8 bases respectively, with 13 bases between them. Germline-derived CDR1 and CDR2 are LNHDA and SQIVND (reference sequence). CDR3 length: 13 amino acids.

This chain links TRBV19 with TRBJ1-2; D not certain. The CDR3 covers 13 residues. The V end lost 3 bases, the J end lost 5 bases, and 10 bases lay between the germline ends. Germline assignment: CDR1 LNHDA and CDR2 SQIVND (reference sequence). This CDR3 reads CASSMGSFYGYTF. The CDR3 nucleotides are TGTGCCAGTAGTATGGGCAGTTTTTATGGCTACACCTTC.

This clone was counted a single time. Here the CDR3 DNA reads TGCGCCAGCAGGCTTAACGCACAGGTATATTTT. The encoded protein is CASRLNAQVYF. This rearrangement joins TRBV5-1 to TRBJ1-3; D possibly corresponds to TRBD1 (5 bases). Germline-derived CDR1 and CDR2 are SGHRS and YFSETQ. This CDR3 spans 11 amino acids. V gave up 5 bases and J gave up 14 bases, with 14 bases separating them.

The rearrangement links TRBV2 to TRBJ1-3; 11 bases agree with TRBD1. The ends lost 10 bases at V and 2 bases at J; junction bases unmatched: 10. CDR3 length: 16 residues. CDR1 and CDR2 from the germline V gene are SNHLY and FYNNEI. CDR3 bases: TGTGCCACTGGACAGGGGGCGCCTTTAGCTGGAAACACCATATATTTT. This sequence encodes CATGQGAPLAGNTIYF.

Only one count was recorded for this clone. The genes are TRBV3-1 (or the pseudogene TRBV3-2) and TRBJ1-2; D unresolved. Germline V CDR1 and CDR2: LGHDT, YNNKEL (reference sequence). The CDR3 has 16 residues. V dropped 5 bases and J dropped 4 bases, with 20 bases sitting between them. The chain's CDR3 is CASSLRAPGSSYGYTF. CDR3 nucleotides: TGTGCCAGCAGCTTACGAGCCCCGGGATCCTCCTATGGCTACACCTTC.

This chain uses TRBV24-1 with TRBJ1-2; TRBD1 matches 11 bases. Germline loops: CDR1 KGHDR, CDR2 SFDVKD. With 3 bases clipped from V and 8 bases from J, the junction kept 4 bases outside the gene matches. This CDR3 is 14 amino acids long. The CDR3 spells CATSDRDRGSGYTF. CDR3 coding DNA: TGTGCCACCAGTGATAGGGACAGGGGGAGCGGCTACACCTTC.